This T cell receptor beta chain was sequenced in a study of a mutant IDH1 vaccine in newly diagnosed glioma. The sample's time point: week 23, last vaccination. Every vaccine dose comprised 300 ug of mutant IDH1 20-mer peptide plus topical imiquimod. The CDR3 covers 16 residues. J was trimmed by 0 bases and V by 6 bases; bases with no gene match: 4. Germline lookup yields CDR1 SGHRS and CDR2 YFSETQ. A remark on this clone: Antigen unknown.

The protocol was immunoSEQ multiplex PCR, while the TCRdb copy is restricted to in-frame clones and leaves out a portion. In the table there are 65,000 or so clones, approximately 84% of which are singletons. J is TRBJ2-6 and V is TRBV5-1; 9 bases agree with TRBD1. This clonotype originated in a young man with glioma. The input for sequencing was PBMCs, taken from a glioma patient whose treatment included an IDH1 peptide vaccine. The CDR3: CASKTGGNSGANVLTF. The CDR3 nucleotides are TGCGCCAGCAAGACAGGGGGGAACTCTGGGGCCAACGTCCTGACTTTC.